This TCR beta chain originates from a study of blood T cell repertoires in COVID-19. Across the whole study: Material from acute and convalescent COVID-19 was sourced from the United States, Italy and Spain. PBMCs, B-cell-depleted T cells, or T cells provided the cDNA or gDNA that made up the material.

Original data processing: How many nucleated cells were present was estimated from reference gene primer amplification. Clones were sequenced by immunoSEQ multiplex PCR, and TCRdb holds only the in-frame ones, with some missing. V and J calls plus clone size are reproduced from that table; the DNA served to infer D and trimming. The repertoire includes a few hundred thousand clones, about 87% of them detected once, and roughly 3.7% sits in the top ten. CDR1 is LNHDA, CDR2 SQIVND, per germline (reference sequence). The CDR3 is 14 amino acids. Trimming took off 4 bases at V and 0 bases at J, with 7 bases between the two ends.

This sequence joins TRBV19 and TRBJ1-3; D ambiguous. Input material: peripheral blood. This TCR was recovered from a woman in her thirties or forties with acute or convalescent COVID-19. Written as DNA, the CDR3 is TGTGCCAGTAGTAAGACAAGCTCTGGAAACACCATATATTTT. This encodes CASSKTSSGNTIYF.